This paragraph covers one T cell receptor (beta chain) sequence. The data belong to a study of T cell responses to AZD1222 COVID-19 vaccine. The protocol was immunoSEQ multiplex PCR, while the TCRdb copy is restricted to in-frame clones and leaves out a portion. Of over 130,000 clones in the sample, 85% to 95% were seen once. This clonotype was obtained from an adult in good health. The source was peripheral blood, collected on day 0 of AZD1222 vaccination.

In DNA form, the CDR3 reads TGTGCCAGCAGTTACTCAAGGGTTCAAGAGACCCAGTACTTC. Its translation: CASSYSRVQETQYF. The V gene is TRBV6-2 or TRBV6-3, the J gene TRBJ2-5; D is ambiguous. Germline V gene lookup returns CDR1 MNHEY and CDR2 SVGEGT. The V gene lost 0 bases and the J gene lost 2 bases, with 7 bases spanning the gap. This CDR3 spans 14 amino acids.